These T cell receptor beta chains were read from a single sample in a study of T cell clonotyping in hematopoietic cell transplantation. This table comes from immunoSEQ multiplex PCR, and its TCRdb copy is limited to in-frame clones, with some not included. This repertoire shows just under 20,000 clones, 70% to 85% found once; its top ten account for over 12%. Material: peripheral blood mononuclear cells. The receptors stem from a man in his 60s in good health. Some clones in this sample may be carry-over from other donors' samples. Each CDR3 is given with its conserved first and last residue. A D gene is named only where the DNA matches it firmly. Not every row has a clone size; where given, it reads once, few, many or a size class.

J gene	D gene	V gene	clone size	CDR3 DNA	CDR3 protein
TRBJ1-4	TRBD1	TRBV6-1	.	TGTGCCAGCAGCCGGGACAGCGAGTCTGAAAAACTGTTTTTT	CASSRDSESEKLFF
TRBJ2-5	TRBD2	TRBV7-3	once	TGTGCCAGCAGGAAGGGAGCGGGAGAGAGAGAGACCCAGTACTTC	CASRKGAGERETQYF
TRBJ2-1	TRBD2	TRBV25-1	.	TGTGCCAGCAGTACGCGGGGGGGGCCAGGGAATGAGCAGTTCTTC	CASSTRGGPGNEQFF
TRBJ2-7	.	TRBV6-5	.	TGTGCCAGCAGTCCCCTTCCGGGTTCCCTAAACGAGCAGTACTTC	CASSPLPGSLNEQYF
TRBJ1-1	.	TRBV4-1	.	TGCGCCAGCAGCCAACTCCAGGCGGGGGACACTGAAGCTTTCTTT	CASSQLQAGDTEAFF
TRBJ1-5	TRBD1	TRBV5-1	.	TGCGCCAGCAGCTTGACAGGGGATTATAGCAATCAGCCCCAGCATTTT	CASSLTGDYSNQPQHF
TRBJ1-6	.	TRBV2	.	TGTGCCAGCAGCGCTACCGCGACAGGAGTAGATTCACCCCTCCACTTT	CASSATATGVDSPLHF
TRBJ1-3	.	TRBV10-3	.	TGTGCCATCAGTGAGGGACAAATGATTTGGGGAAACACCATATATTTT	CAISEGQMIWGNTIYF
TRBJ2-1	.	TRBV27	.	TGTGCCAGCAGCTACGGGGCGTACAATGAGCAGTTCTTC	CASSYGAYNEQFF
TRBJ2-1	.	TRBV4-2	.	TGTGCCAGCAGCCAAGATTCGTACGGGGGGCTCCAGTTCTTC	CASSQDSYGGLQFF